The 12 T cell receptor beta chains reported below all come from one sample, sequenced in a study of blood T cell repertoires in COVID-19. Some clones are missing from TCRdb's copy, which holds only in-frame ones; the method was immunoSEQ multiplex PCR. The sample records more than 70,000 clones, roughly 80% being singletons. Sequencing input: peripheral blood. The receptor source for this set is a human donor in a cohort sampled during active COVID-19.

DNA for the CDR3: TGTGCCAGCAGCTTAGATCTGAGACTAGCTCCCAATGAGCAGTTCTTC. Its protein is CASSLDLRLAPNEQFF. The chain uses TRBV11-2 and TRBJ2-1; 7 nucleotides line up with TRBD2. Germline CDR1 and CDR2: SGHAT and FQNNGV. CDR3 length equals 16 residues. The junction had 8 bases not matched to a gene; V was cut back by 0 bases and J by 6 bases.

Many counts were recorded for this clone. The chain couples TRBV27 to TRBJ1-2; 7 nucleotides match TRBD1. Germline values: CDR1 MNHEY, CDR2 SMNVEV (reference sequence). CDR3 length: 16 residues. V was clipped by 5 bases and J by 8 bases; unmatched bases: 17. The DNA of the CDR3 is TGTGCCAGCAGTCCCTCCCCGGGACAAGGGGGCCGAGGCTACACCTTC. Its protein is CASSPSPGQGGRGYTF.

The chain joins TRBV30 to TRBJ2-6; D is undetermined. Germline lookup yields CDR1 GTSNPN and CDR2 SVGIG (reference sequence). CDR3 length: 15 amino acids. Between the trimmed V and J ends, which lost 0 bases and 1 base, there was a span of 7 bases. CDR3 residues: CAWSVVQSGANVLTF. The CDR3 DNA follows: TGTGCCTGGAGTGTAGTACAGTCTGGGGCCAACGTCCTGACTTTC. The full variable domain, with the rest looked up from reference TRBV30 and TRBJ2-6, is SQTIHQWPATLVQPVGSPLSLECTVEGTSNPNLYWYRQAAGRGLQLLFYSVGIGQISSEVPQNLSASRPQDRQFILSSKKLLLSDSGFYLCAWSVVQSGANVLTFGAGSRLTVL.

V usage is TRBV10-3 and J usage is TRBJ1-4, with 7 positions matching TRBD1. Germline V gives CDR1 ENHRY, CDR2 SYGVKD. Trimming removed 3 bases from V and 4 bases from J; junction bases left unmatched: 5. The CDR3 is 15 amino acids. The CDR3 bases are TGTGCCATCAGTGAACAAACAGGGGATAATGAAAAACTGTTTTTT. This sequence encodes CAISEQTGDNEKLFF.

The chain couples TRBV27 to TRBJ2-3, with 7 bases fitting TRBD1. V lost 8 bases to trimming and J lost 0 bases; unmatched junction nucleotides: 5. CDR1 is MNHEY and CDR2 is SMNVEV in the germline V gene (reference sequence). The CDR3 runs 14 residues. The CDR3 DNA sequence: TGTGCCAGCTTTCCAGGGGGTAGCACAGATACGCAGTATTTT. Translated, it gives CASFPGGSTDTQYF.

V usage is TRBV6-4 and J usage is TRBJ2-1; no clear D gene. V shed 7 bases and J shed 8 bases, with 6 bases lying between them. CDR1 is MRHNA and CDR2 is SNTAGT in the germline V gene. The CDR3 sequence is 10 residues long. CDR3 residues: CASTIHEQFF. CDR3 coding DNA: TGTGCCAGCACCATCCATGAGCAGTTCTTC.

The CDR3 loop is CATGGADSTDTQYF. The CDR3 coding sequence is TGTGCCACTGGGGGGGCGGATAGCACAGATACGCAGTATTTT. The chain carries TRBV2 and TRBJ2-3; D perhaps matches TRBD2 (7 bases). Germline CDR1 is SNHLY and CDR2 is FYNNEI. Trimming shortened V by 10 bases and J by 0 bases, and 14 bases separated the two germline ends. CDR3 size: 14 residues.

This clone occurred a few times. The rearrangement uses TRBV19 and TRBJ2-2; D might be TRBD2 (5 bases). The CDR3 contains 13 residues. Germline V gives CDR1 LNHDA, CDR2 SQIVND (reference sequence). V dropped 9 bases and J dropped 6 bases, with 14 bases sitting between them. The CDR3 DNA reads TGTGCCAGCTTAGCGAGGTGGTCCGGGGAGCTGTTTTTT. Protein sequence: CASLARWSGELFF.

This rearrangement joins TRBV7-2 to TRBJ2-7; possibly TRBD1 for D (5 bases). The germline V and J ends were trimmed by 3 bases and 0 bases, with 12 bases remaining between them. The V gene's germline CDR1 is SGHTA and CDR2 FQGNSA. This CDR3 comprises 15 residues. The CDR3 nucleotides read TGTGCCAGCAGCTTCGACAGAGTTAGCTCCTACGAGCAGTACTTC. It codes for CASSFDRVSSYEQYF.

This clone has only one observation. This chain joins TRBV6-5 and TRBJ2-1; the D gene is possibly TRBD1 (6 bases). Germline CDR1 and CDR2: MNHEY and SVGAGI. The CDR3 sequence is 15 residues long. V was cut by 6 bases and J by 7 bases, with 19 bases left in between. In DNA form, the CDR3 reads TGTGCCAGCAGACACCCCGATTGGGGGCTGAATGAGCAGTTCTTC. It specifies CASRHPDWGLNEQFF.

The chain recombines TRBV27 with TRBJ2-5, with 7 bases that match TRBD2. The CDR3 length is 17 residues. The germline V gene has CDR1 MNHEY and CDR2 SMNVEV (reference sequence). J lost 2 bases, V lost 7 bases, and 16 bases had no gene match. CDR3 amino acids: CASTHVRGEGRQETQYF. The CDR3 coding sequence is TGTGCCAGCACCCATGTCCGGGGGGAGGGGCGACAAGAGACCCAGTACTTC.

CDR3 protein: CASRPARAWRRETQYF. DNA for the CDR3: TGCGCCAGCCGTCCAGCCAGAGCGTGGCGTAGGGAGACCCAGTACTTC. The V gene is TRBV10-1, the J gene TRBJ2-5; D gene ambiguous. Deletions cut 8 bases from V and 5 bases from J, with 24 bases between. This CDR3 comprises 16 residues. CDR1 is WNHNN and CDR2 is SYGVQD in the germline V gene (reference sequence).